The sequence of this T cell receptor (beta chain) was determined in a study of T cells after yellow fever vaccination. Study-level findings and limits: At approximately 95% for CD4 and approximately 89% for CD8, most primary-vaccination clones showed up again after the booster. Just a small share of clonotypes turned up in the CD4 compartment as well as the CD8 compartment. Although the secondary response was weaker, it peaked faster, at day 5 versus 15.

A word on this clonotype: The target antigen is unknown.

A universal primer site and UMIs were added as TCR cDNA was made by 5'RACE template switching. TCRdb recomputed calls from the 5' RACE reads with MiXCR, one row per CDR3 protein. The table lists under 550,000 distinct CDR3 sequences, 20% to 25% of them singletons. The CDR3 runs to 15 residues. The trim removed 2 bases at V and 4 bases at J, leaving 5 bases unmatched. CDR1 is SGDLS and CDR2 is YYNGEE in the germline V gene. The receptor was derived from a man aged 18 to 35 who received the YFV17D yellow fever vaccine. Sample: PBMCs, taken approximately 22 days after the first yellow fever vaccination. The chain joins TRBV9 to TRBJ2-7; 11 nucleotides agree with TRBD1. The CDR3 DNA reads TGTGCCAGCAGCGTCTCCGGGACAGGGGGTTACGAGCAGTACTTC. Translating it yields CASSVSGTGGYEQYF.